The clone carrying this T cell receptor (beta chain) was seen more than once but under ten times. Its antigen remains unidentified. Primers included in the PCR were 60 Vbeta and 13 Jbeta primers. Repertoires were generated with immunoSEQ multiplex PCR, while TCRdb's copy carries only in-frame clones and drops some. The sample yields more than 85,000 clones, around three quarters seen once. Germline CDR1 is SGHVS and CDR2 is FNYEAQ. V was clipped by 5 bases and J by 8 bases, with 15 bases between them. CDR3 length: 14 amino acids. This sample is drawn from a study of cytomegalovirus exposure and HLA in healthy donors. Overall study results and limits: A later analysis found that most CMV-associated TCR beta chains appeared HLA-restricted. About 87% or about 30% of the time was how often most TCR beta V segments were productive, according to an earlier analysis. TCR beta V- and J-gene trimming was later associated with a missense DCLRE1C variant. Reportedly, diagnosis of cytomegalovirus status by the classifier showed high specificity and sensitivity.

The clonotype originates from a female donor in good health and CMV-seropositive. Specimen: PBMCs. J is TRBJ1-4 and V is TRBV7-6, with D maybe TRBD1 (6 bases). The CDR3: CASSRTGPREKLFF. CDR3 nucleotides: TGTGCCAGCAGCCGAACAGGGCCGAGAGAAAAACTGTTTTTT.